Each of the 28 T cell receptor beta chains below was sequenced from the same sample in a study of human T cells and chemical hapten exposure (dated by TCRdb to about 2021). Libraries came from 5' RACE. The data were produced on an Illumina MiSeq. In-frame beta chains were kept once TCRdb had trimmed the public reads at Q25 with fastp and called clones with MiXCR. Rows with a matching CDR3 protein are joined into one entry that keeps the most common DNA and genes. Within this sample are about 140,000 distinct CDR3 sequences, with 4.1% of them counted one time only. Jointly, the top ten make up approximately 1.3% of the sample. Total RNA was extracted from unfractionated whole blood collected in Tempus Blood RNA tubes. The source of these receptors is a female donor in good health.

There are many counts of this clonotype. The chain is built from TRBV3-1 and TRBJ1-3; D is ambiguous. CDR1 and CDR2 from the germline V gene are LGHDT and YNNKEL (reference sequence). With 3 bases removed from V and 0 bases from J, the gap between germline ends came to 15 bases. CDR3 size: 17 residues. CDR3 protein: CASSHYLSLLSGNTIYF. The CDR3 DNA sequence: TGTGCCAGCAGCCACTACTTATCCCTGCTCTCTGGAAACACCATATATTTT.

The rearrangement links TRBV19 to TRBJ1-2, with 8 bases that match TRBD1. The V gene end was trimmed by 7 bases and the J gene end by 7 bases; junction bases not matched to a gene: 20. The CDR3 spans 17 residues. Looked up from germline, CDR1 is LNHDA and CDR2 is SQIVND (reference sequence). The CDR3 DNA is TGTGCCAGTACCCAGGCAGGGGGCCTAGGGGTATCAAGTGGCTACACCTTC. Its protein is CASTQAGGLGVSSGYTF.

A word on this clonotype: With a much larger clone just one base away, this may be a read error. V usage is TRBV6-1 and J usage is TRBJ2-1, with D perhaps assigned TRBD1 or TRBD2 (6 bases each). The V gene lost 3 bases and the J gene lost 0 bases, with 12 bases spanning the gap. CDR1 is MNHNS, CDR2 SASEGT, per germline. The CDR3 is made up of 16 amino acids. CDR3 DNA sequence: TGTGCCAGCAGTGAGCGGAAGGGGGGCTCCTACAATGAGCAGTTCTTC. Encoded protein: CASSERKGGSYNEQFF.

This clonotype was seen many times. The CDR3 loop is CASSPTGTGGYNEQFF. The CDR3 nucleotides are TGTGCCAGCAGCCCCACCGGGACAGGGGGCTACAATGAGCAGTTCTTC. The V gene is TRBV28, the J gene TRBJ2-1, with 11 bases matching TRBD1. Per the germline V gene, CDR1 is MDHEN and CDR2 is SYDVKM. The CDR3 is 16 amino acids. V was clipped by 6 bases and J by 3 bases; unmatched bases: 7.

This clonotype showed up many times. The chain links TRBV5-1 to TRBJ2-3, with a possible D match to TRBD1 (6 bases). V lost 1 base, J lost 1 base, and 10 bases lay in between. CDR1 SGHRS and CDR2 YFSETQ come from the germline V gene. This CDR3 has 15 residues. The CDR3 DNA is TGCGCCAGCAGCTTGCTGGGGGCGGGCACAGATACGCAGTATTTT. Protein product: CASSLLGAGTDTQYF. Full variable domain (remainder filled in from reference TRBV5-1 and TRBJ2-3): KAGVTQTPRYLIKTRGQQVTLSCSPISGHRSVSWYQQTPGQGLQFLFEYFSETQRNKGNFPGRFSGRQFSNSRSEMNVSTLELGDSALYLCASSLLGAGTDTQYFGPGTRLTVL.

In this sample, this clonotype turned up many times. The rearrangement links TRBV10-3 to TRBJ1-1; 7 nucleotides match TRBD1. The CDR3 covers 15 residues. Germline-derived CDR1 and CDR2 are ENHRY and SYGVKD. Germline trimming cut 7 bases from V and 1 base from J; bases unmatched to any gene: 9. The CDR3, as DNA: TGTGCCATCACCCCTTCCGGGACAGCGAACACTGAAGCTTTCTTT. This codes for CAITPSGTANTEAFF.

This clonotype was seen ten or more times. The chain joins TRBV7-8 to TRBJ1-2; 7 nucleotides align to TRBD1. Losses at the gene ends were 1 base for V and 7 bases for J; bases not matched to a gene: 9. The CDR3 has 15 residues. Germline V gives CDR1 SGHVS, CDR2 FQNEAQ. The CDR3 sequence is CASSLDLKGARGYTF. CDR3 bases: TGTGCCAGCAGCTTAGATCTGAAGGGGGCGCGTGGCTACACCTTC. The full variable domain, its missing parts supplied by reference TRBV7-8 and TRBJ1-2, is GAGVSQSPRYKVAKRGQDVALRCDPISGHVSLFWYQQALGQGPEFLTYFQNEAQLDKSGLPSDRFFAERPEGSVSTLKIQRTQQEDSAVYLCASSLDLKGARGYTFGSGTRLTVV.

This clonotype was observed at least ten times. The chain combines TRBV20-1 with TRBJ1-1, with TRBD1 matching over 8 bases. CDR3 size: 14 residues. V lost 6 bases and J lost 5; bases outside the gene matches: 11. CDR1 is DFQATT and CDR2 is SNEGSKA in the germline V gene (reference sequence). CDR3 protein: CSALTQGARTEAFF. The CDR3 DNA reads as TGCAGTGCACTTACCCAGGGGGCGCGAACTGAAGCTTTCTTT.

This clonotype appeared a single time. This may be a read error: a much more frequent sequence differs by one nucleotide. This sequence joins TRBV12-3 or TRBV12-4 and TRBJ1-1; 8 nucleotides line up with TRBD1. This CDR3 has 13 amino acids. CDR3 coding DNA: TGTGCCAGCAGTTGGACAGGGAACACTGAAGCTTACTTT. Amino acid sequence: CASSWTGNTEAYF.

This clonotype occurred many times. The chain has TRBV12-3 or TRBV12-4 and TRBJ1-5, with TRBD1 identical over 8 bases. CDR3 length: 15 residues. V dropped 1 base and J dropped 8; count of bases not matched to a gene: 7. DNA of the CDR3: TGTGCCAGCAGTTTAGACCAGGGGGCAAGGAAGCCCCAGCATTTT. It codes for CASSLDQGARKPQHF.

This clonotype was observed many times. V usage is TRBV7-2 and J usage is TRBJ2-3; 13 nucleotides align to TRBD2. With V trimmed by 3 bases and J by 1 base, 4 bases remained unmatched. The CDR3 has 17 amino acids. Germline V gene lookup returns CDR1 SGHTA and CDR2 FQGNSA. CDR3 region: CASSFRLAGGRTDTQYF. CDR3 in DNA: TGTGCCAGCAGCTTTAGACTAGCGGGGGGCCGCACAGATACGCAGTATTTT.

This clonotype came up many times. V is TRBV9 and J is TRBJ1-1; 7 bases map to TRBD1. The CDR3 loop spans 13 amino acids. CDR1 and CDR2 (germline): SGDLS, YYNGEE. V was clipped by 0 bases and J by 7 bases; unmatched bases: 3. The CDR3, as DNA: TGTGCCAGCAGCGTAGGGTACAGGGGTGAAGCTTTCTTT. Its translation: CASSVGYRGEAFF.

This clonotype occurred many times. The gene calls are TRBV12-5 and TRBJ2-7, with D uncertain. Trimming cost V 1 base and J 6 bases, with 1 base left between them. Germline V CDR1 and CDR2: LGHNT, FRNRAP. This CDR3 contains 10 residues. The CDR3 loop reads CASGLGEQYF. DNA for the CDR3: TGTGCTAGTGGTTTGGGCGAGCAGTACTTC.

The table lists this clonotype with many counts. The V call is TRBV20-1, the J call TRBJ1-1; tentatively, D is TRBD1 (5 bases). V lost 6 bases to trimming and J lost 6 bases, with 11 bases between them. Germline V CDR1 and CDR2: DFQATT, SNEGSKA (reference sequence). This CDR3 region has 11 residues. In DNA form, the CDR3 reads TGCAGTGCCGAGGGGACCTCTGAAGCTTTCTTT. This sequence encodes CSAEGTSEAFF.

This clonotype showed up many times. The V and J genes are TRBV12-5 and TRBJ2-3, with D unclear. The CDR3 sequence is 12 residues long. Germline V lookup: CDR1 LGHNT, CDR2 FRNRAP. The CDR3 is CVSSADTDTQYF. The DNA of the CDR3 is TGTGTGTCTTCGGCAGACACAGATACGCAGTATTTT.

A few counts support this clonotype. The chain links TRBV10-2 to TRBJ1-1, with 7 bases aligning to TRBD1. Germline V lookup: CDR1 WSHSY, CDR2 SAAADI. J gave up 5 bases and V 6 bases, and 6 bases lay outside the gene matches. This CDR3 has 13 amino acids. The CDR3, as DNA: TGCGCCAGCAGGATAACAGGGGAGACTGAAGCTTTCTTT. Amino acid sequence: CASRITGETEAFF.

The table lists this clonotype with many counts. J is TRBJ2-1 and V is TRBV9; 10 nucleotides match TRBD1. This CDR3 has 14 residues. V shed 5 bases and J 8 bases; nucleotides not matched to a gene: 7. Germline CDR1 and CDR2: SGDLS and YYNGEE. CDR3 DNA: TGTGCCAGCAGTCCGGGACAGGGGCGTCATGAGCAGTTCTTC. Amino acid sequence: CASSPGQGRHEQFF. Full variable domain (missing parts from reference TRBV9 and TRBJ2-1): DSGVTQTPKHLITATGQRVTLRCSPRSGDLSVYWYQQSLDQGLQFLIQYYNGEERAKGNILERFSAQQFPDLHSELNLSSLELGDSALYFCASSPGQGRHEQFFGPGTRLTVL.

This clonotype was observed many times. V gene TRBV12-3 or TRBV12-4 combines with J gene TRBJ2-3, with TRBD2 as a possible D gene (6 bases). The CDR3 covers 16 residues. V was cut by 1 base and J by 0 bases, with 11 bases left in between. CDR3 amino acids: CASSLVGGTSTDTQYF. The CDR3 DNA reads TGTGCCAGCAGTTTAGTGGGCGGGACTAGCACAGATACGCAGTATTTT.

This clonotype was counted ten times or more. As DNA, the CDR3 is TGTGCCAGCAGGACTACAGGGGGCGACTCACCCCTCCACTTT. Translation gives CASRTTGGDSPLHF. The chain is built from TRBV25-1 and TRBJ1-6, with 9 bases identical to TRBD1. The germline V gene encodes CDR1 MGHDK and CDR2 SYGVNS. CDR3 length: 14 amino acids. Trimming at V came to 6 bases and at J to 10 bases, leaving 7 bases not matched to a gene. Together with reference TRBV25-1 and TRBJ1-6, the CDR3 gives the full variable domain: EADIYQTPRYLVIGTGKKITLECSQTMGHDKMYWYQQDPGMELHLIHYSYGVNSTEKGDLSSESTVSRIRTEHFPLTLESARPSHTSQYLCASRTTGGDSPLHFGNGTRLTVT.

This sequence joins TRBV19 and TRBJ2-1; D gene uncertain. This CDR3 has 14 amino acids. Trimming took off 0 bases at V and 0 bases at J, with 3 bases between the two ends. Germline V CDR1 and CDR2: LNHDA, SQIVND (reference sequence). CDR3 loop: CASSIESSYNEQFF. The CDR3 DNA follows: TGTGCCAGTAGTATAGAGAGCTCCTACAATGAGCAGTTCTTC.

The table lists this clonotype with many counts. V and J are TRBV20-1 and TRBJ2-3, with 8 bases aligning to TRBD1. Germline values: CDR1 DFQATT, CDR2 SNEGSKA (reference sequence). Trimming cost V 4 bases and J 6 bases; bases outside gene matches: 3. The CDR3 loop spans 12 amino acids. The CDR3 DNA reads as TGCAGTGCTATTGGACAGGGTGATACGCAGTATTTT. This codes for CSAIGQGDTQYF.

The chain couples TRBV7-8 to TRBJ1-2; 9 bases fit TRBD1. This CDR3 contains 17 residues. The V segment lost 0 bases and the J segment 6 bases; nucleotides outside the gene matches: 11. Germline assignment: CDR1 SGHVS and CDR2 FQNEAQ. DNA of the CDR3: TGTGCCAGCAGCTTAGCCACTTCCGGGACAGGGTTTCATGGCTACACCTTC. Translation gives CASSLATSGTGFHGYTF.

In this sample, this clonotype turned up many times. J is TRBJ2-1 and V is TRBV20-1; D unresolved. Germline CDR1 reads DFQATT; CDR2 reads SNEGSKA (reference sequence). Trimming pared 3 bases from V and 7 bases from J, leaving 16 bases between. The CDR3 is 14 residues long. The CDR3 nucleotides are TGCAGTGCTAGTGAAAGTTTTGTTGGGAATGAGCAGTTCTTC. Protein: CSASESFVGNEQFF.

This clonotype was detected many times. V is TRBV18 and J is TRBJ2-3, with D possibly matching TRBD2 (6 bases). The germline V and J ends were trimmed by 3 bases and 4 bases, with 20 bases remaining between them. Germline values: CDR1 KGHSH, CDR2 LQKENI. CDR3 length equals 17 residues. CDR3 sequence (DNA): TGTGCCAGCTCACCTCCCCTAGGAGGGGTAAGCGCAGATACGCAGTATTTT. As protein: CASSPPLGGVSADTQYF.

This clonotype turned up a few times. A read error may be the cause here, since a much bigger clone is one base away. V gene TRBV27 combines with J gene TRBJ2-7, with D perhaps given as TRBD1 or TRBD2 (5 bases each). The CDR3 sequence is 14 residues long. The V and J ends lost 7 bases and 5 bases respectively, with 18 bases between them. Germline CDR1 MNHEY, CDR2 SMNVEV (reference sequence). The CDR3 DNA follows: TGTGCCAGCACCCCTCGGGACCCACCCGACGAGCAGTACTTC. Its translation is CASTPRDPPDEQYF.

In its sample, this clonotype was seen many times. This rearrangement joins TRBV20-1 to TRBJ2-7, with TRBD2 matching 8 bases. The V segment lost 6 bases and the J segment 4 bases; nucleotides outside the gene matches: 11. The CDR3 runs to 14 residues. Looked up from germline, CDR1 is DFQATT and CDR2 is SNEGSKA (reference sequence). The CDR3 DNA reads as TGCAGTGCCAGCCGTGTTAGCGGGAAATACGAGCAGTACTTC. Encoded protein: CSASRVSGKYEQYF.

This clonotype was recorded at least ten times. The CDR3 is CASSYSEGGMDYGYTF. CDR3 sequence (DNA): TGTGCCAGCAGTTACTCCGAGGGAGGCATGGACTATGGCTACACCTTC. The V gene is TRBV6-2 or TRBV6-3, the J gene TRBJ1-2; D gene uncertain. Deletions cut 0 bases from V and 3 bases from J, with 14 bases between. CDR3 size: 16 residues. The germline gives CDR1 MNHEY, CDR2 SVGEGT.

A single count supports this clonotype. A much larger clone differs from this one at a single base, so this may be a read error. The J gene is TRBJ2-2, the V gene TRBV3-1, with a weak D call TRBD2 (7 bases). There are 13 residues in the CDR3. CDR1 and CDR2 (germline): LGHDT, YNNKEL (reference sequence). V lost 8 bases and J lost 7, with 14 bases in between. In DNA form, the CDR3 reads TGTGCCAGCGGGGGGGCGAGCATCGGGGAGCTGTTTTTT. Translation: CASGGASIGELFF.